The clone carrying this TCR beta chain came up a few times. Clones were sequenced by immunoSEQ multiplex PCR, and TCRdb holds only the in-frame ones, with some missing. The table shows tens of thousands of clones, with roughly 76% occurring only once. The entry originates in a study of radiotherapy plus CTLA-4 blockade in lung cancer. Germline V gene data show CDR1 as SGHDT and CDR2 as YYEEEE. V lost 0 bases to trimming and J lost 4 bases, with 13 bases between them. CDR3 length: 16 residues. V usage is TRBV5-6 and J usage is TRBJ1-4; D possibly corresponds to TRBD1 (5 bases). This specimen was peripheral blood, taken from a patient treated with radiotherapy plus ipilimumab. The source is a human donor with non-small cell lung cancer whose response to radiotherapy plus ipilimumab could not be evaluated. Some clones in this sample may be carry-over from other donors' samples. In DNA, the CDR3 is TGTGCCAGCAGCTTGGTCGACGGGGGAATTAATGAAAAACTGTTTTTT. This sequence encodes CASSLVDGGINEKLFF.